The clone carrying this T cell receptor (beta chain) was observed a handful of times. Its antigen is unidentified. Using its own MiXCR run on the 5' RACE reads, TCRdb lists one record per CDR3 protein. The sample gives about 540,000 distinct CDR3 sequences, roughly 20% of which show up once; under 15% is in the top ten. The record originates from a study of T-cell memory formation after mild COVID-19. Overall study context: Largely donor-specific TCR clusters were found. Study-level points and caveats: Contracting CD8+ clones were enriched in EMRA, CD4+ mainly in CM and EM. Some clones that responded turned up in pre-infection memory, which suggests that cross-reactive memory joined in.

The CDR3 contains 12 residues. Trimming removed 6 bases from V and 5 bases from J, with 8 bases in between. The germline CDR1 and CDR2 sequences are SNHLY and FYNNEI. The clonotype comes from an adult woman who had mild COVID-19 (a few samples of this study predate the infection). Cell type and time point are not known. V usage is TRBV2 and J usage is TRBJ2-1; weak D call: TRBD2 (5 bases). The sample comprised PBMCs or a T cell subset sorted from them (not recorded which). CDR3 bases: TGTGCCAGCAGGACCGGGGACAATGAGCAGTTCTTC. Translated: CASRTGDNEQFF.